Listed here is a single T cell receptor (beta chain). In the original workflow: By means of reference gene primer amplification, nucleated cell counts were estimated. Clones were sequenced by immunoSEQ multiplex PCR, and TCRdb holds only the in-frame ones, with some missing. V, J and clone size derive from that table, while D and trimming were established from the DNA sequence. This table has roughly 200,000 clones, just under 90% appearing once. The data originate from a study of blood T cell repertoires in COVID-19. Trimming took off 5 bases at V and 0 bases at J, with 23 bases between the two ends. CDR1 and CDR2 from the germline V gene are SGHVS and FQNEAQ. The CDR3 contains 18 residues.

This clonotype originated in a man between 60 and 70 years old who had recovered from COVID-19. V usage is TRBV7-8 and J usage is TRBJ2-7; D possibly corresponds to TRBD2 (5 bases). The sequencing input was peripheral blood. The CDR3 is CASSRTQDEGYLSYEQYF. CDR3 DNA: TGTGCCAGCAGCCGAACCCAGGACGAGGGCTACCTCTCCTACGAGCAGTACTTC. The full variable domain, rest sourced from reference TRBV7-8 and TRBJ2-7, is GAGVSQSPRYKVAKRGQDVALRCDPISGHVSLFWYQQALGQGPEFLTYFQNEAQLDKSGLPSDRFFAERPEGSVSTLKIQRTQQEDSAVYLCASSRTQDEGYLSYEQYFGPGTRLTVT.